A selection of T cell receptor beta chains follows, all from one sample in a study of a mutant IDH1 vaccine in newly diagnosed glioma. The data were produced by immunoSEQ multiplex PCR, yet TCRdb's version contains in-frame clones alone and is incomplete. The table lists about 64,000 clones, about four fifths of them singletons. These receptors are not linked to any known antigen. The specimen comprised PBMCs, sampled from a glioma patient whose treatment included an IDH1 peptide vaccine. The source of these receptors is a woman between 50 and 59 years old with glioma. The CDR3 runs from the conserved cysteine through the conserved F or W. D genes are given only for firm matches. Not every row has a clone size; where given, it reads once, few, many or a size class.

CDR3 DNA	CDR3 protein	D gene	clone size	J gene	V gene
TGTGCCAGCTCAAGTCCGGGACAGGGTCGATCCTACGAGCAGTACTTC	CASSSPGQGRSYEQYF	TRBD1	.	TRBJ2-7	TRBV18
TGCGCCAGCAGCCCGTGGACAGGGGATAGCAATCAGCCCCAGCATTTT	CASSPWTGDSNQPQHF	TRBD1	.	TRBJ1-5	TRBV5-1
TGTGCCAGCAGCTTAACAGGGGAACAGCCCCAGCATTTT	CASSLTGEQPQHF	TRBD1	.	TRBJ1-5	TRBV7-8
TGTGCCAGTAGTATTATCGGATTCGATGAGCAGTTCTTC	CASSIIGFDEQFF	.	.	TRBJ2-1	TRBV19
TGTGCCAGCAGTGTCCAGGGGGTCGGCAATCAGCCCCAGCATTTT	CASSVQGVGNQPQHF	TRBD1	.	TRBJ1-5	TRBV6-5
TGCGCCAGCAGCTCCGGGACAGGGAGTTTCCGCGACACTGAAGCTTTCTTT	CASSSGTGSFRDTEAFF	TRBD1	.	TRBJ1-1	TRBV5-1
TGTGCCAGCAGCTTAGGAGGTGACGGCACTGAAGCTTTCTTT	CASSLGGDGTEAFF	.	few	TRBJ1-1	TRBV7-8
TGTGCCAGCAGACGAGGAATCAATCAGCCCCAGCATTTT	CASRRGINQPQHF	.	few	TRBJ1-5	TRBV14
TGTGCCAGCAGCCCCGAGGCTAGCGGGACTACTAGCACAGATACGCAGTATTTT	CASSPEASGTTSTDTQYF	TRBD2	.	TRBJ2-3	TRBV13
TGTGCCAGCAGCACGGGACAGAACTATGGCTACACCTTC	CASSTGQNYGYTF	TRBD1	few	TRBJ1-2	TRBV7-9
TGTGCCAGCAGCAACAGGGGGGACACCGGGGAGCTGTTTTTT	CASSNRGDTGELFF	TRBD1	.	TRBJ2-2	TRBV2
TGTGCCAGCAGCTCCTCTCCAGGGACTTGGGTGAACACTGAAGCTTTCTTT	CASSSSPGTWVNTEAFF	.	.	TRBJ1-1	TRBV13
TGTGCCAGCAAGGGGGGATCAAATTCACCCCTCCACTTT	CASKGGSNSPLHF	.	few	TRBJ1-6	TRBV28
TGTGCCATCAGTGAACGGACAGGGACTGGAAACACCATATATTTT	CAISERTGTGNTIYF	TRBD1	.	TRBJ1-3	TRBV10-3
TGTGCCAGCAGCGCCTCCTCCGGAAGCTACACCTTC	CASSASSGSYTF	.	.	TRBJ1-2	TRBV7-9
TGTGCCAGCAGCAATTCGGGACAGGTTATTTTT	CASSNSGQVIF	.	once	TRBJ2-3	TRBV21-1
TGTGCCAGCAGCATGACAGGGAATCAGCCCCAGCATTTT	CASSMTGNQPQHF	TRBD1	.	TRBJ1-5	TRBV7-9
TGTGCCAGCAGGAAGACAGCGAACACTGAAGCTTTCTTT	CASRKTANTEAFF	.	few	TRBJ1-1	TRBV5-6
TGTGCCAGCAGCCAGGGACAGACCCCCTATGGCTACACCTTC	CASSQGQTPYGYTF	TRBD1	few	TRBJ1-2	TRBV4-2
TGTGCCAGCAGCCATCTAAGGTACGAGCAGTACTTC	CASSHLRYEQYF	.	once	TRBJ2-7	TRBV14
TGTGCCAGCAGCTCCCCTTCAGGGGGTTCTGGAAACACCATATATTTT	CASSSPSGGSGNTIYF	TRBD1	few	TRBJ1-3	TRBV11-2
TGCGCCAGCAGCTCCAGGGGACAGGGAAACACCATATATTTT	CASSSRGQGNTIYF	TRBD1	.	TRBJ1-3	TRBV5-1
TGTGCCAGCAGCTTGTTGGGGGCGACTTTTCAGCCCCAGCATTTT	CASSLLGATFQPQHF	.	.	TRBJ1-5	TRBV5-5
TGTGCCACCAGCCCCAGGGGGGGACAGCCCCAGCATTTT	CATSPRGGQPQHF	TRBD1	.	TRBJ1-5	TRBV15
TGCGCCAGCAGCCAAGGGCGTCTCTCCTACGAGCAGTACTTC	CASSQGRLSYEQYF	.	.	TRBJ2-7	TRBV4-3
TGTGCCAGCAGCTTCCTGACCTTGAACACTGAAGCTTTCTTT	CASSFLTLNTEAFF	.	.	TRBJ1-1	TRBV7-9
TGTGCCAGCAGCTTTTCCGACTCAGGTGGAGAGACCCAGTACTTC	CASSFSDSGGETQYF	.	.	TRBJ2-5	TRBV5-6
TGTGCCAGCAGAGAGACAGGGGGCTATGGCTACACCTTC	CASRETGGYGYTF	TRBD1	.	TRBJ1-2	TRBV2
TGTGCCAGCAGCTTAACCCCGGGAATTGACACTGAAGCTTTCTTT	CASSLTPGIDTEAFF	.	.	TRBJ1-1	TRBV7-9
TGTGCCAGCAGCCAAACACTAGGAGCGGATGAGCAGTTCTTC	CASSQTLGADEQFF	.	.	TRBJ2-1	TRBV4-2
TGTGCCAGCAGTGAACAGGGGATGAACACTGAAGCTTTCTTT	CASSEQGMNTEAFF	.	.	TRBJ1-1	TRBV2
TGTGCCAGTATGAGGGTTGTTGGGCATCTCACTACAGATGGCTACACCTTC	CASMRVVGHLTTDGYTF	.	.	TRBJ1-2	TRBV27
TGTGCCAGCAGCCCCTCTGCAGGAGAGAACACTGAAGCTTTCTTT	CASSPSAGENTEAFF	.	.	TRBJ1-1	TRBV9
TGTGCCAGCTCACCTAGACAGGGCGCCTACGAGCAGTACTTC	CASSPRQGAYEQYF	TRBD1	.	TRBJ2-7	TRBV18
TGTGCCAGCAGCTCCCGTGGAGAAGCTTTCTTT	CASSSRGEAFF	.	.	TRBJ1-1	TRBV9
TGTGCCAGCAGCTTGGGAGGGGGGGCCGGCAATCAGCCCCAGCATTTT	CASSLGGGAGNQPQHF	.	.	TRBJ1-5	TRBV5-6
TGTGCCAGCAGCCCAAGTAATTCGGGTTCGGTCGAGCAGTTCTTC	CASSPSNSGSVEQFF	.	.	TRBJ2-1	TRBV14
TGTGCCAGCAGACCACTAATCAGGGAAATTGGCAATGAGCAGTTCTTC	CASRPLIREIGNEQFF	.	.	TRBJ2-1	TRBV14
TGTGCCAGCAATAACGCGGAGACCCAGTACTTC	CASNNAETQYF	.	.	TRBJ2-5	TRBV2
TGCAGCGTTAGGGGGGGATTATCCTCCAATGAGCAGTTCTTC	CSVRGGLSSNEQFF	.	.	TRBJ2-1	TRBV29-1
TGCGCCAGCAGCTCCGACAGGGGGCTGGACACCGGGGAGCTGTTTTTT	CASSSDRGLDTGELFF	TRBD1	once	TRBJ2-2	TRBV5-1
TGTGCCACCAGCAGAGGACAGGGCCTCTCCTACGAGCAGTACTTC	CATSRGQGLSYEQYF	TRBD1	.	TRBJ2-7	TRBV15
TGCGCCAGCAGCTTGCCCAGACAGGGAGGGGGGGAGCAGTTCTTC	CASSLPRQGGGEQFF	.	.	TRBJ2-1	TRBV5-1
TGTGCCAGCAACTCTAGGACTGCACCCGGTCTCGGCACAGATACGCAGTATTTT	CASNSRTAPGLGTDTQYF	.	.	TRBJ2-3	TRBV6-4
TGTGCCAGCAGTTCGGGGGGATACTCCTACGAGCAGTACTTC	CASSSGGYSYEQYF	TRBD2	.	TRBJ2-7	TRBV28
TGCGCCAGCAGCTTTGGGCATTTCTCTACTAATGAAAAACTGTTTTTT	CASSFGHFSTNEKLFF	.	.	TRBJ1-4	TRBV5-1
TGTGCCAGCAGCTTGGCCGGAGGCAGGGCAGGCACTGAAGCTTTCTTT	CASSLAGGRAGTEAFF	.	once	TRBJ1-1	TRBV5-4
TGTGCCAGCAGTGAAGGCAGATACGAGCAGTACTTC	CASSEGRYEQYF	.	.	TRBJ2-7	TRBV6-1
TGTGCCATCAGCGCTGGCCAGACAGATGGCTACACCTTC	CAISAGQTDGYTF	.	.	TRBJ1-2	TRBV10-3
TGTGCCAGCAGCCGGGACTTGATCGCCGGGGTCGAAAAACTGTTTTTT	CASSRDLIAGVEKLFF	.	.	TRBJ1-4	TRBV2
TGCGCCAGCAGCTTGTCGGGACAGCCTGAGCAGTTCTTC	CASSLSGQPEQFF	TRBD1	.	TRBJ2-1	TRBV5-1
TGCGCCAGCAGCCTCATCGCAGGGATGAACACTGAAGCTTTCTTT	CASSLIAGMNTEAFF	.	once	TRBJ1-1	TRBV4-1
TGTGCCAGCAGCTACACAAGCTCTGGAAACACCATATATTTT	CASSYTSSGNTIYF	.	.	TRBJ1-3	TRBV7-8